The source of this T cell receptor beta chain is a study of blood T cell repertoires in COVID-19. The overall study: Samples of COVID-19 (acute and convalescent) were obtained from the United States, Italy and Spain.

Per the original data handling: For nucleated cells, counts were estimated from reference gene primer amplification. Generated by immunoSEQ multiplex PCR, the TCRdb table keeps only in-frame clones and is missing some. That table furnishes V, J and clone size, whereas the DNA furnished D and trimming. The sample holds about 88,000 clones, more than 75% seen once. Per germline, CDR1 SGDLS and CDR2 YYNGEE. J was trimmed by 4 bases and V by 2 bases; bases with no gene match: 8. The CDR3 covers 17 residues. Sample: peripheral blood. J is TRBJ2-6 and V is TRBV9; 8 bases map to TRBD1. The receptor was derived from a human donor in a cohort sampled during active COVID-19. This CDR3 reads CASSVGRGLSGANVLTF. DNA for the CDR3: TGTGCCAGCAGCGTCGGCAGGGGGCTTTCCGGGGCCAACGTCCTGACTTTC.